This T cell receptor (beta chain) was sequenced in a study of CD8 T cells in ankylosing spondylitis. General study points: Ankylosing spondylitis blood seemed to carry a telltale TCR beta motif made of fewer than ten highly homologous variants.

V was clipped by 1 base and J by 4 bases, with 17 bases between them. CDR3 length: 16 residues. CDR1 is DFQATT, CDR2 SNEGSKA, per germline (reference sequence). Each CDR3 protein gets one entry after TCRdb re-called the 5' RACE reads with MiXCR. There are around 890,000 distinct CDR3 sequences in the sample; over 9.5% occur only once, and less than 0.65% lies in the top ten. This clonotype was seen a few times. Its antigen is not identified. The sequenced sample consisted of blood, either unsorted or a sorted T cell fraction (not recorded which). The V gene is TRBV20-1, the J gene TRBJ2-1; D tentatively fits TRBD1 or TRBD2 (5 bases each). The TCR sequence derives from a male donor with ankylosing spondylitis. For the CDR3, the DNA is TGCAGTGCTAGAGGCACCCCCGGGACCATTTACAATGAGCAGTTCTTC. Translating gives CSARGTPGTIYNEQFF.